A selection of T cell receptor beta chains follows, all from one sample in a study of early T cells in non-severe SARS-CoV-2 infection. TCRdb passed the 5' RACE reads through MiXCR, listing each CDR3 protein once. The sample carries around 32,000 distinct CDR3 sequences, 5.7% recorded once. The sequencing input was whole blood. The source is an adult who was a healthcare worker with PCR-confirmed SARS-CoV-2 infection or an uninfected control (not recorded which). Both conserved end residues are part of each CDR3. The order of the fields is CDR3 DNA, CDR3 protein, CDR3 length, J gene, clone size, V gene, D gene. D genes are given only for firm matches. Only some rows state a clone size, as once, few, many or a class for expanded clones.

DNA: TGTGCCAGCAGATTAGGACTAGCGGGGGGGTACCGACCCCACAATGAGCAGTTCTTC; CDR3: CASRLGLAGGYRPHNEQFF; length: 19; J: TRBJ2-1; size: many; V: TRBV6-1; D: TRBD2
DNA: TGTGCCAGCAGCCCGGGACAGAGCAATGAGCAGTTCTTC; CDR3: CASSPGQSNEQFF; length: 13; J: TRBJ2-1; size: many; V: TRBV7-2; D: TRBD1
DNA: TGCAGCGTTGAGGACCGCTCCTACAATGAGCAGTTCTTC; CDR3: CSVEDRSYNEQFF; length: 13; J: TRBJ2-1; size: few; V: TRBV29-1; D: -
DNA: TGTGCCAGCAGCGTAGATGGGACAGGGTTGAAGTACTTC; CDR3: CASSVDGTGLKYF; length: 13; J: TRBJ2-7; size: -; V: TRBV9; D: TRBD1
DNA: TGCAGTGCTAGCGCCGGGACAGTTAATGAAAAACTGTTTTTT; CDR3: CSASAGTVNEKLFF; length: 14; J: TRBJ1-4; size: many; V: TRBV20-1; D: TRBD1
DNA: TGTGCCAGCAGACGCAGCGGGGGGGCTCCTGGGGAGCAGTTCTTC; CDR3: CASRRSGGAPGEQFF; length: 15; J: TRBJ2-1; size: few; V: TRBV12-3/TRBV12-4; D: TRBD2
DNA: TGTGCCAGCAGCGCCCTGGGGGGGTCCCATGAGCAGTTCTTC; CDR3: CASSALGGSHEQFF; length: 14; J: TRBJ2-1; size: many; V: TRBV9; D: TRBD2
DNA: TGCAGCGTTGAAGTCGTAAACAGGGGAGAGACCCAGTACTTC; CDR3: CSVEVVNRGETQYF; length: 14; J: TRBJ2-5; size: few; V: TRBV29-1; D: TRBD1
DNA: TGTGCCAGCAGCCCCGGCCAGGCCGAGGAGACCCAGTACTTC; CDR3: CASSPGQAEETQYF; length: 14; J: TRBJ2-5; size: -; V: TRBV7-2; D: -
DNA: TGTGCCAGCAGTTTAACGGGGGTAGGGCCCCAGCATTTT; CDR3: CASSLTGVGPQHF; length: 13; J: TRBJ1-5; size: many; V: TRBV27; D: -
DNA: TGCGCCAGCAGCCAAGTTCACGCGACAGAAAACACCATATATTTT; CDR3: CASSQVHATENTIYF; length: 15; J: TRBJ1-3; size: -; V: TRBV4-3; D: -
DNA: TGCAGCGTTTTAAGGGGGGTACTGAACACTGAAGCTTTCTTT; CDR3: CSVLRGVLNTEAFF; length: 14; J: TRBJ1-1; size: -; V: TRBV29-1; D: -
DNA: TGTGCCAGCAGTGGGAATGGCACAGATACGCAGTATTTT; CDR3: CASSGNGTDTQYF; length: 13; J: TRBJ2-3; size: many; V: TRBV7-2; D: -
DNA: TGTGCCAGCAGTTTCTCCGGGACAGGGATCAATCAGCCCCAGCATTTT; CDR3: CASSFSGTGINQPQHF; length: 16; J: TRBJ1-5; size: many; V: TRBV12-3/TRBV12-4; D: TRBD1
DNA: TGCAGCGTCGAAGAGGGGGGCTACGGGGACACAGATACGCAGTATTTT; CDR3: CSVEEGGYGDTDTQYF; length: 16; J: TRBJ2-3; size: few; V: TRBV29-1; D: -